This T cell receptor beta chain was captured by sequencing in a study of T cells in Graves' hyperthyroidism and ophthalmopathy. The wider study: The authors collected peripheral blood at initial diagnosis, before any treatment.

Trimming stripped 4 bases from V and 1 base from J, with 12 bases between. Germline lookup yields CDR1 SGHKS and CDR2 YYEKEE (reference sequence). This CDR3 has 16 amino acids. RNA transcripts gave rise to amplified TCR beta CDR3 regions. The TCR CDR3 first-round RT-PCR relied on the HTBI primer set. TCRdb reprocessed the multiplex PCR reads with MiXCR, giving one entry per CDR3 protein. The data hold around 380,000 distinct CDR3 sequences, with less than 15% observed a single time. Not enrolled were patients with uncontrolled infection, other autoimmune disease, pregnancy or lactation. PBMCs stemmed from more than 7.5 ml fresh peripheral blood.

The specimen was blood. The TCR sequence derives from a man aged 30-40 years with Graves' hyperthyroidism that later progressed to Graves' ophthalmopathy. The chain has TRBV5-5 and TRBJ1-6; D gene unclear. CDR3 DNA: TGTGCCAGCAGCCCGGTGGTCAGTTCCTATAATTCACCCCTCCACTTT. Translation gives CASSPVVSSYNSPLHF.